This passage covers 19 T cell receptor beta chains from one sample sequenced in a study of blood T cell repertoires in COVID-19. Clones were read by immunoSEQ multiplex PCR, and TCRdb kept only the in-frame ones, dropping some. Of 50,000 or so clones listed, over 90% are singletons. The sequenced sample was peripheral blood. These TCRs come from a man between 60 and 75 years old with COVID-19, enrolled during active disease.

The V gene is TRBV5-4, the J gene TRBJ2-2; TRBD2 is a possible D gene (6 bases). CDR1 is SGHNT and CDR2 is YYREEE in the germline V gene (reference sequence). CDR3 length: 13 residues. Trimming took 7 bases from V and 6 from J, leaving 13 bases between them. CDR3 sequence (DNA): TGTGCCAGCGGCAAGACTAGTTCCGGGGAGCTGTTTTTT. Encoded protein: CASGKTSSGELFF. Looking up the rest from reference TRBV5-4 and TRBJ2-2 gives the full variable domain: ETGVTQSPTHLIKTRGQQVTLRCSSQSGHNTVSWYQQALGQGPQFIFQYYREEENGRGNFPPRFSGLQFPNYSSELNVNALELDDSALYLCASGKTSSGELFFGEGSRLTVL.

The genes are TRBV5-1 and TRBJ2-7; a weak D match, TRBD1 (7 bases). Germline V gene lookup returns CDR1 SGHRS and CDR2 YFSETQ. This CDR3 is built from 13 residues. V was clipped by 8 bases and J by 2 bases, with 14 bases between them. CDR3 in DNA: TGCGCCAGTGGGGCGGGACAGACCTACGAGCAGTACTTC. Protein: CASGAGQTYEQYF.

V is TRBV5-4 and J is TRBJ2-1; TRBD1 is a possible D gene (6 bases). The V gene lost 0 bases and the J gene lost 5 bases, with 15 bases spanning the gap. The CDR3 runs to 16 residues. Germline V lookup: CDR1 SGHNT, CDR2 YYREEE (reference sequence). CDR3 DNA sequence: TGTGCCAGCAGCTTGGTATGGCAGGGGCAGCACAATGAGCAGTTCTTC. It yields the protein CASSLVWQGQHNEQFF.

The gene calls are TRBV30 and TRBJ1-2; D is unresolved. With 0 bases removed from V and 5 bases from J, the gap between germline ends came to 16 bases. The V gene's germline CDR1 is GTSNPN and CDR2 SVGIG (reference sequence). The CDR3 spans 15 residues. The CDR3 reads CAWSVLVRGNYGYTF. The CDR3 DNA follows: TGTGCCTGGAGTGTACTAGTAAGAGGAAATTATGGCTACACCTTC.

This clone occurred once. The chain recombines TRBV6-2 or TRBV6-3 with TRBJ2-7; 7 bases map to TRBD2. The CDR3 has 16 amino acids. The J segment lost 4 bases and the V segment lost 5 bases, leaving 14 bases of the junction unmatched. CDR1 and CDR2 from the germline V gene are MNHEY and SVGEGT. The CDR3 reads CASSLWEGRSGYEQYF. In DNA, the CDR3 is TGTGCCAGCAGTCTCTGGGAGGGGAGATCAGGGTACGAGCAGTACTTC.

The chain is built from TRBV9 and TRBJ2-5; 7 nucleotides line up with TRBD2. The ends lost 6 bases at V and 2 bases at J; junction bases unmatched: 7. The CDR3 extends over 14 amino acids. CDR1 is SGDLS, CDR2 YYNGEE, per germline. The DNA for the CDR3 is TGTGCCAGCACCCCAAGGGGACTACAAGAGACCCAGTACTTC. Translated: CASTPRGLQETQYF.

The CDR3 DNA is TGTGCCAGCAGCCATTACGGACAGGGTAACACTGAAGCTTTCTTT. Protein product: CASSHYGQGNTEAFF. This chain connects TRBV3-1 (or the pseudogene TRBV3-2) to TRBJ1-1, with 8 bases that match TRBD1. The junction had 5 bases not matched to a gene; V was cut back by 3 bases and J by 2 bases. Germline V gene sequence: CDR1 LGHDT, CDR2 YNNKEL (reference sequence). This CDR3 comprises 15 residues.

The V gene is TRBV11-2, the J gene TRBJ2-5, with TRBD1 as a possible D gene (6 bases). This CDR3 comprises 13 residues. V lost 3 bases and J lost 5, with 10 bases in between. Germline CDR1 reads SGHAT; CDR2 reads FQNNGV. Here the CDR3 DNA reads TGTGCCAGCAGCTTCACAGGGTCCGAGACCCAGTACTTC. Translation: CASSFTGSETQYF.

The chain carries TRBV14 and TRBJ1-5, with 8 bases fitting TRBD1. Germline V gene data show CDR1 as SGHDN and CDR2 as FVKESK. Unmatched junction bases numbered 5, after V lost 2 bases and J lost 5 bases. This CDR3 has 15 residues. CDR3 residues: CASSQSLQGDQPQHF. DNA of the CDR3: TGTGCCAGCAGCCAAAGTCTACAGGGGGATCAGCCCCAGCATTTT.

The sample holds a few counts of this clone. The V call is TRBV4-1, the J call TRBJ2-5; D not certain. Germline V gene sequence: CDR1 MGHRA, CDR2 YSYEKL. V lost 0 bases and J 5 bases, leaving 22 bases between the germline ends. The CDR3 covers 18 residues. The CDR3 region has the DNA TGCGCCAGCAGCCAAGATTACGGTGGCAGAGGATTTAGGGAGACCCAGTACTTC. Amino acid sequence: CASSQDYGGRGFRETQYF.

The chain has TRBV18 and TRBJ1-4; 7 nucleotides match TRBD1. Germline lookup yields CDR1 KGHSH and CDR2 LQKENI. Losses at the gene ends were 3 bases for V and 5 bases for J; bases not matched to a gene: 0. The CDR3 length is 13 residues. CDR3 region: CASSPGQNEKLFF. Written as DNA, the CDR3 is TGTGCCAGCTCACCGGGACAGAATGAAAAACTGTTTTTT.

The rearrangement joins TRBV19 to TRBJ1-5; D is uncertain. V dropped 6 bases and J dropped 4 bases, with 7 bases sitting between them. Germline assignment: CDR1 LNHDA and CDR2 SQIVND (reference sequence). The CDR3 is made up of 12 amino acids. CDR3 coding DNA: TGTGCCAGTAGGGAGCAGAATCAGCCCCAGCATTTT. It yields the protein CASREQNQPQHF.

This clone was counted only a few times. J is TRBJ1-6 and V is TRBV5-5, with 7 bases that match TRBD1. Looked up from germline, CDR1 is SGHKS and CDR2 is YYEKEE (reference sequence). V lost 3 bases and J lost 5; bases outside the gene matches: 2. The CDR3 consists of 14 residues. This chain's CDR3 is CASSSGTDNSPLHF. The CDR3 DNA sequence: TGTGCCAGCAGCTCCGGGACAGATAATTCACCCCTCCACTTT.

This sequence joins TRBV7-9 and TRBJ1-2, with 11 positions matching TRBD1. Trimming removed 5 bases from V and 7 bases from J; junction bases left unmatched: 15. CDR1 is SEHNR, CDR2 FQNEAQ, per germline (reference sequence). The CDR3 extends over 17 amino acids. The CDR3 sequence: CASSPRGGGQGAGGYTF. CDR3 nucleotide sequence: TGTGCCAGCAGCCCTAGAGGCGGCGGACAGGGGGCGGGTGGCTACACCTTC.

This clone has a single count. This chain joins TRBV9 and TRBJ1-2, with 9 bases that match TRBD1. Germline assignment: CDR1 SGDLS and CDR2 YYNGEE. Losses at the gene ends were 6 bases for V and 4 bases for J; bases not matched to a gene: 10. The CDR3 is 15 residues long. The CDR3 DNA sequence: TGTGCCAGCACCACAGGGGGCAGAACTCCCTATGGCTACACCTTC. This codes for CASTTGGRTPYGYTF.

V usage is TRBV4-2 and J usage is TRBJ1-1, with a possible D match to TRBD1 (6 bases). V lost 5 bases to trimming and J lost 1 base, with 17 bases between them. Germline V gives CDR1 LGHNA, CDR2 YNFKEQ. This CDR3 comprises 16 residues. CDR3 DNA: TGTGCCAGCAGCTTCTCACGGCCAGGGGAGAACACTGAAGCTTTCTTT. Translation: CASSFSRPGENTEAFF.

The rearrangement uses TRBV7-2 and TRBJ2-1, with D tentatively TRBD2 (5 bases). The CDR3 is 14 residues long. Germline loops: CDR1 SGHTA, CDR2 FQGNSA. The ends were cut back, 5 bases at V and 5 bases at J, with 13 bases in the middle. CDR3 coding DNA: TGTGCCAGCAGCACTAGGGAAACTAACAATGAGCAGTTCTTC. The encoded protein is CASSTRETNNEQFF.

This clone has only a few counts. The rearrangement links TRBV3-1 (or the pseudogene TRBV3-2) to TRBJ1-1; D unclear. This CDR3 spans 15 amino acids. The germline CDR1 and CDR2 sequences are LGHDT and YNNKEL (reference sequence). Trimming removed 2 bases at V and 4 bases at J, with 14 bases between. In nucleotides, the CDR3 is TGTGCCAGCAGCCAAAGCCCCCCCGGAGGCACTGAAGCTTTCTTT. Its translation is CASSQSPPGGTEAFF.

The chain carries TRBV5-4 and TRBJ2-3; D may be TRBD2 (5 bases). Germline CDR1 reads SGHNT; CDR2 reads YYREEE (reference sequence). V lost 4 bases to trimming and J lost 5 bases, with 17 bases between them. This CDR3 spans 15 amino acids. The CDR3 loop reads CASSPREGGVDTQYF. CDR3 nucleotides: TGTGCCAGCAGCCCCCGTGAGGGTGGGGTAGATACGCAGTATTTT.